This passage covers 27 T cell receptor beta chains from one sample sequenced in a study of blood T cells in healthy people across ages. Primed by a sample-barcoded 5' primer and a J-beta primer mix, a second PCR proceeded for 7 to 11 cycles. TCRdb passed the 5' RACE reads through MiXCR, listing each CDR3 protein once. Altogether approximately 820,000 distinct CDR3 sequences are present, more than 40% being singletons, with the ten largest covering 15% to 25%. The sample consisted of blood. The receptors come from a man aged 55 to 70 in good health.

Points on this clonotype: This may stem from a read error, because a much larger clone lies one nucleotide away. This chain links TRBV29-1 with TRBJ2-5; D is possibly TRBD2 (8 bases). The CDR3 consists of 16 residues. Trimming left V 6 bases short and J 1 base short, with 21 bases between. The V gene's germline CDR1 is SQVTM and CDR2 ANQGSEA. The CDR3 DNA reads as TGCAGCGTCGTCCTAAAGCGGGGGACAGCCCAAGAGACCCAGTACTTC. Encoded protein: CSVVLKRGTAQETQYF.

This chain joins TRBV7-8 and TRBJ1-6; 8 bases fit TRBD1. The V gene end was trimmed by 5 bases and the J gene end by 9 bases; junction bases not matched to a gene: 15. From germline, CDR1 is SGHVS and CDR2 FQNEAQ. The CDR3 is 17 residues long. CDR3 DNA sequence: TGTGCCAGCAGCGGAAACCCGGCGAGGACAGGGACTTCACCCCTCCACTTT. Amino acids: CASSGNPARTGTSPLHF.

This clonotype was seen more than once but under ten times. The gene calls are TRBV6-1 and TRBJ2-4; 13 bases line up with TRBD2. The DNA matches TRBJ2-5 better at its end, which makes the J call doubtful. Germline CDR1 is MNHNS and CDR2 is SASEGT. CDR3 length: 20 residues. CDR3 loop: CASSTSGTSGVIHPQETQYF. CDR3 nucleotides: TGTGCCAGCAGCACCTCCGGGACTAGCGGGGTTATACACCCCCAAGAGACCCAGTACTTC.

The gene calls are TRBV7-9 and TRBJ1-1; 10 nucleotides line up with TRBD1. Trimming took 4 bases from V and 3 from J; bases not matched to a gene: 8. The CDR3 extends over 16 amino acids. Germline CDR1 is SEHNR and CDR2 is FQNEAQ (reference sequence). In DNA form, the CDR3 reads TGTGCCAGCAGCTCTTGGACAGGGGGGAAGGACACTGAAGCTTTCTTT. Protein product: CASSSWTGGKDTEAFF.

The rearrangement links TRBV6-2 or TRBV6-3 to TRBJ2-7; tentatively, D is TRBD2 (5 bases). CDR3 length: 14 residues. The V end lost 6 bases, the J end lost 0 bases, and 12 bases lay between the germline ends. Per the germline V gene, CDR1 is MNHEY and CDR2 is SVGEGT. The CDR3 spells CASRTTGSSYEQYF. The CDR3 bases are TGTGCCAGCAGAACGACGGGAAGCTCCTACGAGCAGTACTTC.

The sample holds one count of this clonotype. The chain recombines TRBV20-1 with TRBJ1-6, with D maybe TRBD1 (6 bases). Germline assignment: CDR1 DFQATT and CDR2 SNEGSKA (reference sequence). With 6 bases removed from V and 9 bases from J, the gap between germline ends came to 12 bases. This CDR3 has 12 residues. The CDR3 spells CSAVTGSSPLHF. The CDR3 DNA is TGCAGTGCCGTGACAGGCTCTTCACCCCTCCACTTT.

This chain connects TRBV5-1 to TRBJ1-2; D call uncertain. V was shortened by 3 bases and J by 4 bases, with 13 bases between the two germline ends. Germline loops: CDR1 SGHRS, CDR2 YFSETQ. The CDR3 is 14 amino acids. The CDR3 nucleotides are TGCGCCAGCAGCTCATTGGAGGGAGGCTATGGCTACACCTTC. Encoded protein: CASSSLEGGYGYTF.

The chain uses TRBV14 and TRBJ2-5; perhaps TRBD2 as D (8 bases). The CDR3 is 15 amino acids. V was cut by 4 bases and J by 2 bases, with 14 bases left in between. Germline CDR1 and CDR2: SGHDN and FVKESK. The CDR3 here is CASSRQGLVQETQYF. The CDR3 coding sequence is TGTGCCAGCAGCCGACAGGGACTAGTGCAAGAGACCCAGTACTTC. Full variable domain (remainder filled in from reference TRBV14 and TRBJ2-5): EAGVTQFPSHSVIEKGQTVTLRCDPISGHDNLYWYRRVMGKEIKFLLHFVKESKQDESGMPNNRFLAERTGGTYSTLKVQPAELEDSGVYFCASSRQGLVQETQYFGPGTRLLVL.

This clonotype showed up just a few times. This chain connects TRBV4-1 to TRBJ2-7, with D perhaps matching TRBD1 (8 bases). CDR3 length equals 15 residues. The V end was cut by 4 bases, the J end by 3 bases, with 16 bases between. Germline loops: CDR1 MGHRA, CDR2 YSYEKL. The CDR3 loop is CASSPTGEGNYEQYF. For the CDR3, the DNA is TGCGCCAGCAGCCCGACAGGGGAGGGTAACTACGAGCAGTACTTC.

CDR3 nucleotides: TGCAGCGCAGAAGGGGGGGATCTATATGGCTACACCTTC. This translates into CSAEGGDLYGYTF. This rearrangement joins TRBV29-1 to TRBJ1-2; weak D call: TRBD1 (6 bases). There are 13 residues in the CDR3. From germline, CDR1 is SQVTM and CDR2 ANQGSEA. V was cut by 7 bases and J by 5 bases, with 17 bases left in between.

V and J are TRBV12-3 or TRBV12-4 and TRBJ2-7; 11 positions match TRBD1. With 6 bases clipped from V and 1 base from J, the junction kept 8 bases outside the gene matches. The CDR3 loop spans 16 amino acids. CDR3 amino acids: CASRLGQGAGSYEQYF. CDR3 DNA sequence: TGTGCCAGCAGACTAGGACAGGGGGCAGGATCCTACGAGCAGTACTTC.

This clonotype turned up a few times. The V call is TRBV10-3, the J call TRBJ2-3; a weak D match, TRBD1 (6 bases). The CDR3 length is 20 residues. Germline CDR1 is ENHRY and CDR2 is SYGVKD. V was shortened by 0 bases and J by 2 bases, with 24 bases between the two germline ends. DNA for the CDR3: TGTGCCATCAGTGAGTCGATTTCCCCGGACAGCTTTACTGACACAGATACGCAGTATTTT. Protein sequence: CAISESISPDSFTDTDTQYF.

V usage is TRBV7-9 and J usage is TRBJ2-7; possibly TRBD2 for D (7 bases). Trimming cost V 2 bases and J 7 bases, with 15 bases left between them. Germline V gene lookup returns CDR1 SEHNR and CDR2 FQNEAQ (reference sequence). The CDR3 runs to 14 residues. CDR3 protein: CASSLRGGHNEQYF. The CDR3 DNA sequence: TGTGCCAGCAGCTTAAGGGGGGGGCACAATGAGCAGTACTTC.

V is TRBV3-1 and J is TRBJ2-4; TRBD2 matches at 8 bases. The CDR3 sequence is 16 residues long. The V and J ends lost 0 bases and 13 bases, in that order; junction bases with no gene match: 14. Germline V gives CDR1 LGHDT, CDR2 YNNKEL (reference sequence). CDR3 DNA: TGTGCCAGCAGCCAAGATCTGAATGTAGCGGGGAGGCAGCAGTACTTC. Its translation: CASSQDLNVAGRQQYF.

There are a few counts of this clonotype. The chain combines TRBV15 with TRBJ2-7, with TRBD2 identical over 11 bases. Gene TRBJ2-5 matches the end of the DNA better, so the J call may be wrong. CDR3 length: 20 residues. Germline V gene sequence: CDR1 LNHNV, CDR2 YYDKDF (reference sequence). This CDR3 reads CATSSTQEVVSGGVQETQYF. CDR3 DNA sequence: TGTGCCACCAGCAGCACTCAGGAGGTGGTTAGCGGGGGGGTCCAAGAGACCCAGTACTTC.

This clonotype occurred once. The V and J genes are TRBV7-6 and TRBJ1-3; D remains ambiguous. Deletions cut 5 bases from V and 0 bases from J, with 8 bases between. CDR3 length equals 14 residues. Germline V gene lookup returns CDR1 SGHVS and CDR2 FNYEAQ. Written as DNA, the CDR3 is TGTGCCAGCAGCGACGGGAGCTCTGGAAACACCATATATTTT. As protein: CASSDGSSGNTIYF.

This chain joins TRBV27 and TRBJ1-6; 9 bases are shared with TRBD1. CDR1 and CDR2 (germline): MNHEY, SMNVEV (reference sequence). Trimming took 3 bases from V and 7 from J; bases not matched to a gene: 7. This CDR3 comprises 16 residues. This chain's CDR3 is CASSFGEDRGNSPLHF. The CDR3 DNA is TGTGCCAGCAGTTTCGGGGAGGACAGGGGAAATTCACCCCTCCACTTT.

This clonotype appeared a few times. The chain recombines TRBV5-1 with TRBJ1-5; 7 bases match TRBD1. The germline V gene has CDR1 SGHRS and CDR2 YFSETQ. The J segment lost 7 bases and the V segment lost 0 bases, leaving 4 bases of the junction unmatched. The CDR3 is 14 residues long. The CDR3 spells CASSLDSGGQPQHF. The CDR3 region has the DNA TGCGCCAGCAGCTTGGATTCAGGGGGGCAGCCCCAGCATTTT.

V is TRBV9 and J is TRBJ2-3; TRBD2 might be the D (7 bases). The CDR3 has 15 residues. V shed 4 bases and J shed 4 bases, with 16 bases lying between them. Germline-derived CDR1 and CDR2 are SGDLS and YYNGEE. This CDR3 reads CASSPSGGLSDTQYF. DNA of the CDR3: TGTGCCAGCAGCCCTTCGGGGGGCCTCTCAGATACGCAGTATTTT. Based on the CDR3 plus reference TRBV9 and TRBJ2-3, the full variable domain is DSGVTQTPKHLITATGQRVTLRCSPRSGDLSVYWYQQSLDQGLQFLIQYYNGEERAKGNILERFSAQQFPDLHSELNLSSLELGDSALYFCASSPSGGLSDTQYFGPGTRLTVL.

V gene TRBV5-1 combines with J gene TRBJ2-3, with 12 bases that match TRBD2. Germline CDR1 reads SGHRS; CDR2 reads YFSETQ. The CDR3 sequence is 16 residues long. V was pared by 3 bases and J by 3 bases, with 5 bases of the junction left unmatched. The CDR3 sequence is CASSYRTSGETDTQYF. CDR3 sequence (DNA): TGCGCCAGCAGCTACCGGACTAGCGGGGAAACAGATACGCAGTATTTT.

Worth noting for this clonotype: This may stem from a read error, because a much larger clone lies one nucleotide away. V usage is TRBV11-2 and J usage is TRBJ2-1; D is unresolved. CDR3 length: 15 residues. Germline CDR1 SGHAT, CDR2 FQNNGV. In DNA form, the CDR3 reads TGTGCCAGCAGCTTAGGGGTGTCTACCTACGATGAGCAGTTCTTC. This codes for CASSLGVSTYDEQFF.

This clonotype showed up many times. The chain's CDR3 is CASKLGQGLYEQYF. The CDR3 coding sequence is TGTGCCAGCAAGCTGGGACAGGGGCTCTACGAGCAGTACTTC. This rearrangement joins TRBV6-5 to TRBJ2-7; 10 nucleotides match TRBD1. The germline gives CDR1 MNHEY, CDR2 SVGAGI. After removal of 7 bases from V and 3 bases from J, the junction contained 6 bases not matched to a gene. This CDR3 contains 14 residues.

On this clonotype: A much larger clone differs from this one at a single base, so this may be a read error. The chain has TRBV15 and TRBJ2-1; D remains unclear. The DNA end lines up better with TRBJ2-7; the J call may be wrong. The CDR3 covers 14 residues. Germline V CDR1 and CDR2: LNHNV, YYDKDF (reference sequence). CDR3 coding DNA: TGTGCCACCAGCCCCGGGCAGCGAAACAATGAGCAGTACTTC. This encodes CATSPGQRNNEQYF.

The chain employs TRBV18 and TRBJ2-3, with a weak D call TRBD2 (5 bases). Germline assignment: CDR1 KGHSH and CDR2 LQKENI. Trimming cost V 5 bases and J 5 bases, with 23 bases left between them. This CDR3 comprises 17 residues. CDR3: CASSSPGLVLSVDTQYF. The CDR3 nucleotides are TGTGCCAGCTCATCGCCGGGGTTGGTATTATCAGTAGATACGCAGTATTTT.

The chain recombines TRBV29-1 with TRBJ1-1; perhaps TRBD1 as D (5 bases). This CDR3 contains 11 residues. With 5 bases removed from V and 7 bases from J, the gap between germline ends came to 11 bases. In germline, CDR1 is SQVTM, CDR2 ANQGSEA. The CDR3 loop reads CSVTRGNEAFF. DNA of the CDR3: TGCAGCGTTACTAGGGGTAATGAAGCTTTCTTT.

Turning to this clonotype: A much larger clone is a single base away; this may be a read error. The CDR3 DNA is TGCAGCACCGGACGGCAGTACAATGAGCAGTACTTC. As protein: CSTGRQYNEQYF. V gene TRBV29-1 combines with J gene TRBJ2-5; D is uncertain. Germline values: CDR1 SQVTM, CDR2 ANQGSEA. CDR3 length equals 12 residues. Trimming took 8 bases from V and 11 from J, leaving 21 bases between them.

This clonotype was detected a few times. This sequence joins TRBV20-1 and TRBJ1-2; 11 nucleotides line up with TRBD1. Germline V gene sequence: CDR1 DFQATT, CDR2 SNEGSKA (reference sequence). The trim removed 3 bases at V and 5 bases at J, leaving 11 bases unmatched. The CDR3 loop spans 16 amino acids. The CDR3 here is CSASGLGQGGSYGYTF. In nucleotides, the CDR3 is TGCAGTGCTAGTGGGCTGGGACAGGGGGGTTCTTATGGCTACACCTTC.